This T cell receptor (beta chain) was profiled in a study of blood T cell repertoires in COVID-19. Study-level information: Specimens from acute and convalescent COVID-19 originated in the United States, Italy and Spain.

Profiling relied on immunoSEQ multiplex PCR, and the TCRdb table lists in-frame clones only, not all of them. The sample contains about 88,000 clones, approximately 91% of which appear only once. The CDR3 sequence is 13 residues long. CDR1 and CDR2 (germline): SGHTA, FQGNSA. Trimming removed 3 bases at V and 10 bases at J, with 12 bases between. The receptor comes from an elderly woman with acute or convalescent COVID-19. Material: peripheral blood. The chain couples TRBV7-2 to TRBJ1-4, with D possibly TRBD1 on 5 matching bases. CDR3 DNA: TGTGCCAGCAGCTTCCAGGGAAAAGCAAAACTGTTTTTT. This codes for CASSFQGKAKLFF.